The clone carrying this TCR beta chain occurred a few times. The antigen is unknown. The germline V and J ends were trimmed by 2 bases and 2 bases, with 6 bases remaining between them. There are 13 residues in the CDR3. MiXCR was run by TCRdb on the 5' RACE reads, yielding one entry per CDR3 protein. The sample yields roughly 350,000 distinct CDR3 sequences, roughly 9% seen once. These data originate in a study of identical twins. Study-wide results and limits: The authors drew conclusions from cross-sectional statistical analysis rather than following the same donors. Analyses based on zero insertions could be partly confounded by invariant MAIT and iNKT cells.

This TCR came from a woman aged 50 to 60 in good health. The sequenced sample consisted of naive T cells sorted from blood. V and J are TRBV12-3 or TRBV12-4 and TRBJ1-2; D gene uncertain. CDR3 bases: TGTGCCAGCAGTTTAAACCAGAACTATGGCTACACCTTC. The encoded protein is CASSLNQNYGYTF.